These 17 T cell receptor beta chains were sequenced from one sample in a study of T cell responses to AZD1222 COVID-19 vaccine. Repertoires were generated with immunoSEQ multiplex PCR, while TCRdb's copy carries only in-frame clones and drops some. The table has tens of thousands of clones, over 85% seen once; the top ten hold 8.1%. The sample here was peripheral blood, taken on day 0 of AZD1222 vaccination. These receptors were collected from an adult in good health.

The CDR3 protein is CASSIGLVGTTGELFF. In DNA, the CDR3 is TGTGCCAGTAGTATAGGGCTAGTGGGGACCACCGGGGAGCTGTTTTTT. The chain links TRBV19 to TRBJ2-2; D is perhaps TRBD1 or TRBD2 (5 bases each). This CDR3 region has 16 residues. Trimming left V 1 base short and J 4 bases short, with 13 bases between. Germline values: CDR1 LNHDA, CDR2 SQIVND (reference sequence).

V is TRBV25-1 and J is TRBJ2-7; tentatively, D is TRBD2 (5 bases). The CDR3 has 16 residues. Looked up from germline, CDR1 is MGHDK and CDR2 is SYGVNS. V was trimmed by 0 bases and J by 4 bases, leaving 16 bases between them. The CDR3 is CASSEYEGQKGYEQYF. DNA for the CDR3: TGTGCCAGCAGTGAATATGAGGGCCAGAAGGGATACGAGCAGTACTTC.

The chain employs TRBV18 and TRBJ1-6; tentatively, D is TRBD1 (5 bases). In germline, CDR1 is KGHSH, CDR2 LQKENI. The CDR3 sequence is 14 residues long. V lost 2 bases and J lost 8, with 10 bases in between. CDR3 nucleotide sequence: TGTGCCAGCTCACCAAAAGGGGATGATTCACCCCTCCACTTT. Its protein product is CASSPKGDDSPLHF.

J is TRBJ2-7 and V is TRBV12-3 or TRBV12-4; no firm D call. The length of the CDR3 is 10 residues. The V end was cut by 7 bases, the J end by 10 bases, with 11 bases between. The CDR3 DNA follows: TGTGCCAGCACCCCGCTTGTTCAGTACTTC. The encoded protein is CASTPLVQYF.

V gene TRBV4-1 combines with J gene TRBJ2-1; D tentatively fits TRBD1 or TRBD2 (6 bases each). Trimming took 4 bases from V and 6 from J, leaving 19 bases between them. This CDR3 contains 16 residues. Germline CDR1 is MGHRA and CDR2 is YSYEKL. CDR3 sequence (DNA): TGCGCCAGCAGCCCGAGGGGGGACCACAGGGCCAATGAGCAGTTCTTC. Protein product: CASSPRGDHRANEQFF.

The chain employs TRBV7-9 and TRBJ1-1, with 8 bases that match TRBD1. Germline V gene data show CDR1 as SEHNR and CDR2 as FQNEAQ (reference sequence). This CDR3 comprises 15 residues. The V and J ends lost 4 bases and 10 bases, in that order; junction bases with no gene match: 14. In DNA, the CDR3 is TGTGCCAGCAGCTCTGGGGTAGGACAGGGTGAATCAGCTTTCTTT. It codes for CASSSGVGQGESAFF.

The chain couples TRBV7-2 to TRBJ1-1; no definite D call. Germline V lookup: CDR1 SGHTA, CDR2 FQGNSA. The V gene lost 3 bases and the J gene lost 5 bases, with 10 bases spanning the gap. The CDR3 is made up of 13 amino acids. CDR3 in amino acids: CASSFWVRTEAFF. The CDR3 region has the DNA TGTGCCAGCAGCTTCTGGGTAAGGACTGAAGCTTTCTTT.

The V call is TRBV5-4, the J call TRBJ2-6, with a tentative D call TRBD1 (6 bases). Germline CDR1 is SGHNT and CDR2 is YYREEE (reference sequence). CDR3 length: 18 amino acids. V gave up 5 bases and J gave up 0 bases, with 18 bases separating them. CDR3 bases: TGTGCCAGCAGTCCGAAGGCAGGGGCCGACTCTGGGGCCAACGTCCTGACTTTC. This translates into CASSPKAGADSGANVLTF.

The chain joins TRBV7-2 to TRBJ2-1, with 10 positions matching TRBD1. This CDR3 has 14 residues. V trimming: 8 bases; J trimming: 8 bases; junction bases outside the gene matches: 9. The germline V gene encodes CDR1 SGHTA and CDR2 FQGNSA. CDR3 residues: CASVPGQGIHEQFF. As DNA, the CDR3 is TGTGCCAGCGTACCGGGACAGGGGATTCATGAGCAGTTCTTC.

The CDR3, as DNA: TGTGCCCCCAAAGGGAGTTACAGGGTCTGCTCACCCCTCCACTTT. This translates into CAPKGSYRVCSPLHF. This chain uses TRBV28 with TRBJ1-6; a weak D match, TRBD1 (6 bases). This CDR3 is 15 amino acids long. The germline V gene encodes CDR1 MDHEN and CDR2 SYDVKM. The ends were cut back, 11 bases at V and 10 bases at J, with 24 bases in the middle.

The V gene is TRBV9, the J gene TRBJ2-7; 10 bases match TRBD2. Trimming removed 0 bases from V and 5 bases from J; junction bases left unmatched: 8. There are 16 residues in the CDR3. Germline values: CDR1 SGDLS, CDR2 YYNGEE. The CDR3 nucleotides are TGTGCCAGCAGCGTAGGGGCTAGCGGGAGCCGCCACGAGCAGTACTTC. Its translation: CASSVGASGSRHEQYF. Filled out from reference TRBV9 and TRBJ2-7, the complete variable domain reads DSGVTQTPKHLITATGQRVTLRCSPRSGDLSVYWYQQSLDQGLQFLIQYYNGEERAKGNILERFSAQQFPDLHSELNLSSLELGDSALYFCASSVGASGSRHEQYFGPGTRLTVT.

This chain connects TRBV14 to TRBJ2-2; perhaps D is TRBD1 or TRBD2 (5 bases each). Germline CDR1 is SGHDN and CDR2 is FVKESK. Between the trimmed V and J ends, which lost 4 bases and 5 bases, there was a span of 17 bases. The CDR3 runs 16 residues. This CDR3 is CASSPTGRLITGELFF. The CDR3 DNA reads as TGTGCCAGCAGCCCTACGGGACGCCTAATTACCGGGGAGCTGTTTTTT.

The chain uses TRBV5-4 and TRBJ2-6; TRBD2 agrees at 8 bases. The germline V gene encodes CDR1 SGHNT and CDR2 YYREEE (reference sequence). The CDR3 runs 16 residues. The V segment lost 4 bases and the J segment 3 bases; nucleotides outside the gene matches: 6. CDR3 DNA sequence: TGTGCCAGCAGCCCTCTAGCGGGCATTGGGGCCAACGTCCTGACTTTC. Translation: CASSPLAGIGANVLTF.

The V call is TRBV4-1, the J call TRBJ1-1, with D tentatively TRBD1 (6 bases). Trimming took off 1 base at V and 5 bases at J, with 11 bases between the two ends. This CDR3 comprises 14 residues. The germline V gene encodes CDR1 MGHRA and CDR2 YSYEKL. CDR3 in amino acids: CASSQVGGRTEAFF. The CDR3 bases are TGCGCCAGCAGCCAAGTAGGGGGAAGGACTGAAGCTTTCTTT.

In its sample, this clone was seen once. The chain carries TRBV7-2 and TRBJ1-4; maybe TRBD1 (6 bases). The CDR3 spans 14 residues. Germline V gene data show CDR1 as SGHTA and CDR2 as FQGNSA. V was clipped by 1 base and J by 6 bases, with 9 bases between them. The CDR3 nucleotides read TGTGCCAGCAGCTTAGAACAGGGTTATGAAAAACTGTTTTTT. It translates to CASSLEQGYEKLFF.

The V gene is TRBV23-1, the J gene TRBJ1-1; D remains ambiguous. TRBV23-1 is treated as an ORF (open reading frame) with a function not yet certain. Trimming took 3 bases from V and 8 from J, leaving 4 bases between them. The CDR3 length is 10 residues. CDR3 sequence (DNA): TGCGCCAGCAGTCAGAGAGAAGCTTTCTTT. Protein sequence: CASSQREAFF.

The chain recombines TRBV10-3 with TRBJ2-1, with 10 nucleotides matching TRBD2. The CDR3 runs 15 residues. V shed 6 bases, J shed 7 bases, and the junction held 9 bases outside the gene matches. The V gene's germline CDR1 is ENHRY and CDR2 SYGVKD. The CDR3 region is CAIRPTSGNGNEQFF. For the CDR3, the DNA is TGTGCCATCAGGCCTACTAGCGGGAATGGTAATGAGCAGTTCTTC.